Shown below are 23 T cell receptor beta chains from a single sample sequenced in a study of OX40 agonist ivuxolimab in advanced cancers. Produced via immunoSEQ multiplex PCR; TCRdb's table is partial and in-frame only. This sample has around 80,000 clones, with around 90% found just once. The sample consisted of CD4+ or CD8+ T cells sorted from blood, taken in a trial of the OX40 agonist ivuxolimab. The receptors were sampled from an adult with an advanced solid tumor such as melanoma, head and neck, liver or kidney cancer.

The chain uses TRBV28 and TRBJ2-7, with 12 positions matching TRBD2. V was pared by 5 bases and J by 3 bases, with 14 bases of the junction left unmatched. Germline values: CDR1 MDHEN, CDR2 SYDVKM. This CDR3 region has 18 residues. CDR3 bases: TGTGCCAGCAGTGGGGCGGGCGACACTAGCGGGAGGTTCTACGAGCAGTACTTC. It encodes CASSGAGDTSGRFYEQYF.

The rearrangement uses TRBV5-1 and TRBJ2-5; D is unclear. V was pared by 1 base and J by 1 base, with 8 bases between. From germline, CDR1 is SGHRS and CDR2 YFSETQ. CDR3 size: 14 residues. This CDR3 reads CASSLLVSQETQYF. CDR3 nucleotide sequence: TGCGCCAGCAGCTTGTTAGTTTCCCAAGAGACCCAGTACTTC.

This chain uses TRBV18 with TRBJ2-2, with D uncertain. The CDR3 is 13 amino acids. In germline, CDR1 is KGHSH, CDR2 LQKENI. V lost 3 bases, J lost 1 base, and 3 bases lay in between. For the CDR3, the DNA is TGTGCCAGCTCACCTGTGAACACCGGGGAGCTGTTTTTT. Translating it yields CASSPVNTGELFF.

This clone showed up just once. The chain joins TRBV6-5 to TRBJ2-1; no definite D call. The CDR3 has 11 amino acids. Germline V gene lookup returns CDR1 MNHEY and CDR2 SVGAGI. V lost 4 bases and J 8 bases, leaving 6 bases between the germline ends. This CDR3 reads CASSFSYEQFF. As DNA, the CDR3 is TGTGCCAGCAGTTTTTCATATGAGCAGTTCTTC.

The chain is built from TRBV4-2 and TRBJ2-5; TRBD2 matches 10 bases. This CDR3 is built from 16 residues. J lost 5 bases, V lost 4 bases, and 10 bases had no gene match. Germline assignment: CDR1 LGHNA and CDR2 YNFKEQ. The CDR3 region is CASSRLSGGDRETQYF. In nucleotides, the CDR3 is TGTGCCAGCAGCCGGTTGAGCGGGGGGGATCGGGAGACCCAGTACTTC.

The DNA of the CDR3 is TGTGCCAGCAGGATGGACAGGGCGAACAATCAGCCCCAGCATTTT. As protein: CASRMDRANNQPQHF. V is TRBV6-6 and J is TRBJ1-5; 8 bases map to TRBD1. This CDR3 spans 15 amino acids. The germline V gene encodes CDR1 MNHNY and CDR2 SVGAGI (reference sequence). V gave up 6 bases and J gave up 3 bases; unmatched junction bases: 7.

The chain joins TRBV5-6 to TRBJ2-5; D is unclear. Germline CDR1 and CDR2: SGHDT and YYEEEE. V lost 0 bases and J 3 bases, leaving 12 bases between the germline ends. The CDR3 consists of 15 residues. The CDR3 DNA sequence: TGTGCCAGCAGCTTGGCTGGTACTCTCGAAGAGACCCAGTACTTC. It codes for CASSLAGTLEETQYF.

The J gene is TRBJ2-2, the V gene TRBV10-3; D may be TRBD1 or TRBD2 (5 bases each). V lost 10 bases and J 0 bases, leaving 12 bases between the germline ends. The CDR3 sequence is 14 residues long. Germline CDR1 is ENHRY and CDR2 is SYGVKD. CDR3 sequence: CATRGLSNTGELFF. The CDR3 DNA follows: TGTGCCACCCGGGGCCTATCGAACACCGGGGAGCTGTTTTTT.

The sample holds one count of this clone. The gene calls are TRBV5-4 and TRBJ2-1; 8 bases align to TRBD2. V shed 2 bases, J shed 0 bases, and the junction held 1 base outside the gene matches. This CDR3 spans 15 amino acids. CDR1 is SGHNT and CDR2 is YYREEE in the germline V gene (reference sequence). Here the CDR3 DNA reads TGTGCCAGCAGCTTCGGGAGGGCCTCCTACAATGAGCAGTTCTTC. Its translation: CASSFGRASYNEQFF. Together with reference TRBV5-4 and TRBJ2-1, the CDR3 gives the full variable domain: ETGVTQSPTHLIKTRGQQVTLRCSSQSGHNTVSWYQQALGQGPQFIFQYYREEENGRGNFPPRFSGLQFPNYSSELNVNALELDDSALYLCASSFGRASYNEQFFGPGTRLTVL.

The V gene is TRBV9, the J gene TRBJ2-3; 10 bases fit TRBD2. The CDR3 runs 15 residues. After removal of 4 bases from V and 4 bases from J, the junction contained 6 bases not matched to a gene. Per germline, CDR1 SGDLS and CDR2 YYNGEE. In DNA form, the CDR3 reads TGTGCCAGCAGCCATAGCGGGGGGTCTTCAGATACGCAGTATTTT. It codes for CASSHSGGSSDTQYF.

V gene TRBV5-1 combines with J gene TRBJ2-4; D may be TRBD1 (6 bases). Germline assignment: CDR1 SGHRS and CDR2 YFSETQ. The V and J ends lost 4 bases and 0 bases respectively, with 14 bases between them. CDR3 length: 16 residues. The DNA of the CDR3 is TGCGCCAGCAGCCCTGCCGGACAGACAGCCAAAAACATTCAGTACTTC. Translation: CASSPAGQTAKNIQYF.

The rearrangement uses TRBV6-1 and TRBJ1-1, with 11 bases lining up with TRBD1. CDR1 MNHNS and CDR2 SASEGT come from the germline V gene. J gave up 3 bases and V 7 bases, and 7 bases lay outside the gene matches. CDR3 length: 15 residues. CDR3 bases: TGTGCCAGCACAAAGGGACAGGGGGTATACACTGAAGCTTTCTTT. Its translation is CASTKGQGVYTEAFF.

The chain recombines TRBV28 with TRBJ1-3, with a possible D match to TRBD1 (6 bases). Trimming removed 3 bases at V and 1 base at J, with 13 bases between. The CDR3 consists of 16 residues. Germline assignment: CDR1 MDHEN and CDR2 SYDVKM. CDR3 in amino acids: CASSFPMGASGNTIYF. For the CDR3, the DNA is TGTGCCAGCAGTTTCCCAATGGGGGCGTCTGGAAACACCATATATTTT.

The chain uses TRBV13 and TRBJ2-5; D is unclear. Germline V gives CDR1 PRHDT, CDR2 FYEKMQ (reference sequence). This CDR3 is 14 amino acids long. V was pared by 2 bases and J by 0 bases, with 7 bases between. CDR3 loop: CASSLMRNQETQYF. CDR3 DNA: TGTGCCAGCAGCTTAATGCGGAACCAAGAGACCCAGTACTTC.

This clone was observed a single time. This sequence joins TRBV18 and TRBJ1-4; perhaps TRBD1 as D (6 bases). Germline CDR1 KGHSH, CDR2 LQKENI. Trimming took 2 bases from V and 6 from J, leaving 10 bases between them. This CDR3 is 14 amino acids long. This CDR3 reads CASSPTGWDEKLFF. The CDR3 nucleotides are TGTGCCAGCTCACCAACAGGGTGGGATGAAAAACTGTTTTTT.

This CDR3 is CASSHNRDRETTF. In DNA, the CDR3 is TGTGCCAGCAGCCACAACCGGGACAGGGAGACCACCTTC. The rearrangement links TRBV7-8 to TRBJ1-2, with 9 positions matching TRBD1. The germline V gene encodes CDR1 SGHVS and CDR2 FQNEAQ. The V segment lost 5 bases and the J segment 13 bases; nucleotides outside the gene matches: 11. The CDR3 extends over 13 amino acids.

This chain uses TRBV10-3 with TRBJ1-3, with D uncertain. V lost 8 bases, J lost 0 bases, and 8 bases lay in between. CDR1 is ENHRY, CDR2 SYGVKD, per germline. The CDR3 has 13 amino acids. CDR3 sequence reads: CAIFSGSGNTIYF. In DNA form, the CDR3 reads TGTGCCATCTTTAGCGGCTCTGGAAACACCATATATTTT.

The chain uses TRBV2 and TRBJ2-7; 12 bases line up with TRBD2. Losses at the gene ends were 2 bases for V and 2 bases for J; bases not matched to a gene: 1. Germline V gives CDR1 SNHLY, CDR2 FYNNEI. The CDR3 totals 15 residues. DNA for the CDR3: TGTGCCAGCAGTGAATGGACTAGCGGGGCCTACGAGCAGTACTTC. As protein: CASSEWTSGAYEQYF.

This chain joins TRBV5-4 and TRBJ2-3; tentatively, D is TRBD1 (5 bases). Trimming took 0 bases from V and 0 from J, leaving 11 bases between them. This CDR3 is built from 16 residues. Germline CDR1 and CDR2: SGHNT and YYREEE (reference sequence). Here the CDR3 DNA reads TGTGCCAGCAGCTTGGCAAACAGGATCAGCACAGATACGCAGTATTTT. This sequence encodes CASSLANRISTDTQYF.

V is TRBV7-9 and J is TRBJ1-2; the D gene is possibly TRBD1 (6 bases). The CDR3 totals 14 residues. Germline V CDR1 and CDR2: SEHNR, FQNEAQ (reference sequence). Trimming took 5 bases from V and 2 from J, leaving 12 bases between them. CDR3 amino acids: CASSPWGANYGYTF. In nucleotides, the CDR3 is TGTGCCAGCAGCCCCTGGGGGGCGAACTATGGCTACACCTTC.

The rearrangement links TRBV7-9 to TRBJ2-7, with 12 bases that match TRBD1. Unmatched junction bases numbered 7, after V lost 3 bases and J lost 7 bases. Germline assignment: CDR1 SEHNR and CDR2 FQNEAQ (reference sequence). There are 15 residues in the CDR3. The CDR3 region has the DNA TGTGCCAGCAGCTTTCGGGGACAGGGGGCGGAAGAGCAGTACTTC. Its protein is CASSFRGQGAEEQYF.

J is TRBJ1-2 and V is TRBV7-2; D might be TRBD1 (5 bases). The CDR3 is made up of 15 amino acids. Trimming left V 5 bases short and J 0 bases short, with 13 bases between. The germline V gene encodes CDR1 SGHTA and CDR2 FQGNSA. The CDR3 sequence is CASSVDRNPNYGYTF. The CDR3 DNA sequence: TGTGCCAGCAGCGTCGACAGAAATCCTAACTATGGCTACACCTTC.

The chain combines TRBV5-1 with TRBJ1-2, with 7 bases aligning to TRBD1. After removal of 4 bases from V and 8 bases from J, the junction contained 8 bases not matched to a gene. The CDR3 consists of 13 residues. The germline V gene encodes CDR1 SGHRS and CDR2 YFSETQ. CDR3 sequence reads: CASSPQGMGGYTF. In DNA form, the CDR3 reads TGCGCCAGCAGCCCACAGGGGATGGGGGGCTACACCTTC.